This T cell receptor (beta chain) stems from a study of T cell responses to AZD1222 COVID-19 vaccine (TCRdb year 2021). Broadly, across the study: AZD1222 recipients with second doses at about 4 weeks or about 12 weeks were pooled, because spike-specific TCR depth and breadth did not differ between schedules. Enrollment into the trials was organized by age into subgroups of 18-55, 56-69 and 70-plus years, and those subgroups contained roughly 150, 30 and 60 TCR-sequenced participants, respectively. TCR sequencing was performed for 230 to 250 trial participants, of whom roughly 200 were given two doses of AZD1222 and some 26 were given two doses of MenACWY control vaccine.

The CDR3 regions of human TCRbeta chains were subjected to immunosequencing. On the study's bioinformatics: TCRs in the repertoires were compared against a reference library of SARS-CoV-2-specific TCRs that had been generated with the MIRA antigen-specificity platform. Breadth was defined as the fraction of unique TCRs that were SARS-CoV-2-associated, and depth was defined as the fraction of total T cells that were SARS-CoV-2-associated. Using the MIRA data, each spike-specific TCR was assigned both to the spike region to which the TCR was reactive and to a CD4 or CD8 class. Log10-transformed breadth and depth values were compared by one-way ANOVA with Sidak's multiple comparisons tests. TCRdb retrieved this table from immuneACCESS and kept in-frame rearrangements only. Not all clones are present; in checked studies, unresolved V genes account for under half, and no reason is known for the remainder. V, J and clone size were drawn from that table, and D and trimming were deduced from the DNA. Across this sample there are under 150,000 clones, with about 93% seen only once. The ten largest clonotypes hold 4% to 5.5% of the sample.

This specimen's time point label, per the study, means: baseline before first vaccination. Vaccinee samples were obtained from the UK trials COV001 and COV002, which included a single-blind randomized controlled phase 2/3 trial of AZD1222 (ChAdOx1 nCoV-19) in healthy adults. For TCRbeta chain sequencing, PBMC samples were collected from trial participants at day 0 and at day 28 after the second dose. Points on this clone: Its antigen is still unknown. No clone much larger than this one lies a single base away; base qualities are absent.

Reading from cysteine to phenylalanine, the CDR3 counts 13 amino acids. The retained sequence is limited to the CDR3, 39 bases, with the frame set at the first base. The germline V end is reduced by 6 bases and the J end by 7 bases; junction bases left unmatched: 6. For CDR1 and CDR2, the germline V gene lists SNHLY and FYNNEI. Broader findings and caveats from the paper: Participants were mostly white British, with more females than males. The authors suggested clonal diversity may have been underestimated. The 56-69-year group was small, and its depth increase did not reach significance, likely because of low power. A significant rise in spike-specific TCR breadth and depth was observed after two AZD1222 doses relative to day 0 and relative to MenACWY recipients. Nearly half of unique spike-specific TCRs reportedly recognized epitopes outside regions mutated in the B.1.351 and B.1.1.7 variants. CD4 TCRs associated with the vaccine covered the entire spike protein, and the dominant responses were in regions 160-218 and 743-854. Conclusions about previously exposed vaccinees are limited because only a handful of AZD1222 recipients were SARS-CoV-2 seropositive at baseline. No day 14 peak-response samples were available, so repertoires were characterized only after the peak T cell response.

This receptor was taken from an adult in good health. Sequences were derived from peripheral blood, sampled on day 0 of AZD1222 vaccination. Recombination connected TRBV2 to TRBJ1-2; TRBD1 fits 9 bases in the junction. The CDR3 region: CASRGTGLGGYTF. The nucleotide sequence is TGTGCCAGCAGGGGGACAGGGTTGGGTGGCTACACCTTC.